Listed here are 28 T cell receptor beta chains from one sample, sequenced in a study of Ad26.COV2.S vaccination and SARS-CoV-2 variants. Treatment defined: some 20 received Ad26.COV2.S at low or high dose, single or two shots; 5 received placebo; per-sample allocation not given. The samples were gathered on day 63 after the first injection of vaccine or placebo. Repertoires were generated with immunoSEQ multiplex PCR, while TCRdb's copy carries only in-frame clones and drops some. This sample has a few hundred thousand clones, with approximately 89% found just once. The source material was peripheral blood, sampled in a trial of Ad26.COV2.S vaccine versus placebo. These receptors came from a person aged 18 to 65 who received the Ad26.COV2.S COVID-19 vaccine or a placebo.

The chain carries TRBV7-2 and TRBJ2-2; D is possibly TRBD1 or TRBD2 (5 bases each). Germline CDR1 and CDR2: SGHTA and FQGNSA. Trimming removed 5 bases from V and 5 bases from J, with 15 bases in between. This CDR3 is 15 amino acids long. The CDR3 loop is CASSPSEGHTGELFF. CDR3 nucleotides: TGTGCCAGCAGCCCAAGCGAGGGGCATACCGGGGAGCTGTTTTTT.

The V and J genes are TRBV12-5 and TRBJ2-7; the D gene is possibly TRBD2 (6 bases). Germline CDR1 LGHNT, CDR2 FRNRAP. V was cut by 1 base and J by 7 bases, with 11 bases left in between. There are 13 residues in the CDR3. The CDR3 nucleotides are TGTGCTAGTGGTTTGGGGACTATTGGGGAGCAGTACTTC. Encoded protein: CASGLGTIGEQYF.

The J gene is TRBJ2-1, the V gene TRBV19, with 15 positions matching TRBD2. Germline-derived CDR1 and CDR2 are LNHDA and SQIVND (reference sequence). J gave up 3 bases and V 6 bases, and 6 bases lay outside the gene matches. CDR3 length: 17 amino acids. CDR3 nucleotides: TGTGCCAGTAGCTCGGGGACTAGCGGGAGGATCTACAATGAGCAGTTCTTC. Translated: CASSSGTSGRIYNEQFF.

Comment on this clone: This clone may be a read error of a much larger clone one base away. Other DNA sequences in this specimen translate into the identical CDR3. The chain is built from TRBV2 and TRBJ1-5; D is unresolved. Looked up from germline, CDR1 is SNHLY and CDR2 is FYNNEI. The CDR3 is 15 amino acids. The V end lost 4 bases, the J end lost 0 bases, and 10 bases lay between the germline ends. CDR3 sequence reads: CASSGRTDSNQPQHF. Here the CDR3 DNA reads TGTGCCAGCAGTGGCCGGACGGATAGCAATCAGCCCCAGCATTTT.

The chain has TRBV3-1 (or the pseudogene TRBV3-2) and TRBJ1-4, with TRBD1 matching over 10 bases. The CDR3 sequence is 15 residues long. The germline CDR1 and CDR2 sequences are LGHDT and YNNKEL (reference sequence). V was pared by 1 base and J by 8 bases, with 4 bases of the junction left unmatched. The CDR3 region has the DNA TGTGCCAGCAGCCAAGGGGACAGGGGTAGGGAAAAACTGTTTTTT. Its translation: CASSQGDRGREKLFF.

The chain links TRBV28 to TRBJ2-7; no firm D call. This CDR3 has 15 amino acids. V shed 2 bases and J shed 4 bases, with 15 bases lying between them. The germline V gene encodes CDR1 MDHEN and CDR2 SYDVKM. CDR3 protein: CASSLGVGLRYEQYF. Written as DNA, the CDR3 is TGTGCCAGCAGTTTAGGCGTTGGGTTACGATACGAGCAGTACTTC. Complete variable domain (other parts from reference TRBV28 and TRBJ2-7): DVKVTQSSRYLVKRTGEKVFLECVQDMDHENMFWYRQDPGLGLRLIYFSYDVKMKEKGDIPEGYSVSREKKERFSLILESASTNQTSMYLCASSLGVGLRYEQYFGPGTRLTVT.

The chain uses TRBV7-9 and TRBJ1-2, with D unclear. CDR3 length: 13 residues. The V and J ends lost 3 bases and 3 bases respectively, with 8 bases between them. Per the germline V gene, CDR1 is SEHNR and CDR2 is FQNEAQ (reference sequence). This CDR3 reads CASSLEADYGYTF. CDR3 nucleotide sequence: TGTGCCAGCAGCTTGGAGGCAGACTATGGCTACACCTTC.

The chain uses TRBV5-4 and TRBJ2-7; 12 nucleotides match TRBD1. The germline V gene has CDR1 SGHNT and CDR2 YYREEE (reference sequence). The CDR3 runs 16 residues. V shed 4 bases and J 3 bases; nucleotides not matched to a gene: 8. The chain's CDR3 is CASSPEGQGAIYEQYF. Here the CDR3 DNA reads TGTGCCAGCAGCCCTGAGGGACAGGGGGCTATCTACGAGCAGTACTTC.

The table lists this clone with a count of one. The junction departs from the called germline gene at one end, perhaps through a read error. The chain employs TRBV6-5 and TRBJ1-1; D is unclear. The CDR3 is 14 residues long. Germline V gene sequence: CDR1 MNHEY, CDR2 SVGAGI. The CDR3 loop reads CASSHLGVNAEAFF. The CDR3 DNA reads TGTGCCAGCAGCCACCTGGGTGTGAACGCTGAAGCTTTCTTT.

The V gene is TRBV24-1, the J gene TRBJ1-1; D remains unclear. Germline V lookup: CDR1 KGHDR, CDR2 SFDVKD. The ends were cut back, 2 bases at V and 10 bases at J, with 16 bases in the middle. The CDR3 sequence is 14 residues long. The CDR3 sequence is CATSDWSTTAGAFF. DNA of the CDR3: TGTGCCACCAGTGATTGGAGTACAACGGCAGGAGCTTTCTTT.

CDR3 coding DNA: TGCAGTGCTAGTCGGACTAGCGGCTCCTACAATGAGCAGTTCTTC. Its translation: CSASRTSGSYNEQFF. V and J are TRBV20-1 and TRBJ2-1, with 10 bases lining up with TRBD2. V shed 3 bases, J shed 0 bases, and the junction held 2 bases outside the gene matches. The CDR3 consists of 15 residues. The germline V gene has CDR1 DFQATT and CDR2 SNEGSKA (reference sequence).

This chain links TRBV6-2 or TRBV6-3 with TRBJ2-7; D possibly uses TRBD1 or TRBD2 (5 bases each). Trimming took 4 bases from V and 1 from J, leaving 11 bases between them. The CDR3 length is 14 residues. Germline V gene data show CDR1 as MNHEY and CDR2 as SVGEGT. CDR3 DNA sequence: TGTGCCAGCAGTTCCGGGACCATATCCTACGAGCAGTACTTC. Translating gives CASSSGTISYEQYF.

The genes are TRBV6-5 and TRBJ1-2; a weak D match, TRBD1 (6 bases). Trimming removed 7 bases from V and 7 bases from J, with 19 bases in between. From germline, CDR1 is MNHEY and CDR2 SVGAGI. The CDR3 has 14 residues. CDR3: CASKKTGSNGGYTF. CDR3 nucleotide sequence: TGTGCCAGCAAGAAGACAGGCTCTAATGGTGGCTACACCTTC.

This clone was detected a few times. The V gene is TRBV4-2, the J gene TRBJ2-3; D is unclear. The CDR3 contains 16 residues. The ends were cut back, 1 base at V and 0 bases at J, with 11 bases in the middle. The germline V gene encodes CDR1 LGHNA and CDR2 YNFKEQ. The CDR3 protein is CASSQGDTVSTDTQYF. The CDR3 region has the DNA TGTGCCAGCAGCCAAGGAGACACCGTTAGCACAGATACGCAGTATTTT.

The chain has TRBV2 and TRBJ2-7; TRBD2 matches 10 bases. With V trimmed by 6 bases and J by 6 bases, 14 bases remained unmatched. The length of the CDR3 is 16 residues. CDR1 SNHLY and CDR2 FYNNEI come from the germline V gene. The CDR3 DNA is TGTGCCAGCAGCTTGCCGGTGGGGCTAGCGGGAGTCGAGCAGTACTTC. It translates to CASSLPVGLAGVEQYF.

This clone was seen just once. V usage is TRBV28 and J usage is TRBJ1-2, with no clear D. This CDR3 comprises 17 residues. CDR1 is MDHEN and CDR2 is SYDVKM in the germline V gene. V was clipped by 6 bases and J by 5 bases, with 25 bases between them. The CDR3 is CASSPMATASDLYGYTF. The CDR3 coding sequence is TGTGCCAGCAGCCCCATGGCCACCGCGTCCGACTTATATGGCTACACCTTC.

The chain has TRBV7-3 and TRBJ2-2; 8 bases fit TRBD2. This CDR3 region has 15 residues. CDR1 is SGHTA and CDR2 is FQGTGA in the germline V gene. J was trimmed by 1 base and V by 8 bases; bases with no gene match: 6. As DNA, the CDR3 is TGTGCCAGCGCAGCGGGAGCGGGGAACACCGGGGAGCTGTTTTTT. Protein product: CASAAGAGNTGELFF.

In its sample, this clone was seen a few times. This chain connects TRBV18 to TRBJ2-7, with 10 bases identical to TRBD1. The ends lost 5 bases at V and 3 bases at J; junction bases unmatched: 7. CDR3 length equals 15 residues. The germline CDR1 and CDR2 sequences are KGHSH and LQKENI. The CDR3 spells CASSFSGTGVYEQYF. The CDR3 bases are TGTGCCAGCTCATTCTCCGGGACAGGGGTCTACGAGCAGTACTTC.

The chain couples TRBV29-1 to TRBJ1-1; no clear D. V was trimmed by 8 bases and J by 0 bases, leaving 13 bases between them. Germline loops: CDR1 SQVTM, CDR2 ANQGSEA. This CDR3 has 13 residues. DNA for the CDR3: TGCAGCACCGGAAGGAGGATGAACACTGAAGCTTTCTTT. It translates to CSTGRRMNTEAFF. The full variable domain, with the rest looked up from reference TRBV29-1 and TRBJ1-1, is SAVISQKPSRDICQRGTSLTIQCQVDSQVTMMFWYRQQPGQSLTLIATANQGSEATYESGFVIDKFPISRPNLTFSTLTVSNMSPEDSSIYLCSTGRRMNTEAFFGQGTRLTVV.

The rearrangement joins TRBV21-1 to TRBJ2-5; the table's D call of TRBD1 was not tested on the DNA. TRBV21-1 is described as a pseudogene. The CDR3 consists of 22 residues. CDR3 amino acids: CASSKALLLDRGRKKRKETQYF. As DNA, the CDR3 is TGTGCCAGCAGCAAAGCGCTTTTATTGGACAGGGGCCGGAAAAAGCGAAAAGAGACCCAGTACTTC.

The chain combines TRBV5-6 with TRBJ2-7, with D possibly being TRBD1 or TRBD2 (5 bases each). Germline-derived CDR1 and CDR2 are SGHDT and YYEEEE. CDR3 length: 14 amino acids. V lost 0 bases and J 0 bases, leaving 7 bases between the germline ends. CDR3 bases: TGTGCCAGCAGCTTGGAGGGGAGCTCCTACGAGCAGTACTTC. Translation: CASSLEGSSYEQYF.

This chain connects TRBV11-2 to TRBJ1-6; D not resolved. The V gene's germline CDR1 is SGHAT and CDR2 FQNNGV. Trimming took off 5 bases at V and 6 bases at J, with 8 bases between the two ends. This CDR3 is 13 amino acids long. The CDR3 sequence is CASSLSINSPLHF. The CDR3, as DNA: TGTGCCAGCAGCCTTTCCATTAATTCACCCCTCCACTTT.

The J gene is TRBJ2-6, the V gene TRBV9, with 7 nucleotides matching TRBD1. Germline V gene lookup returns CDR1 SGDLS and CDR2 YYNGEE. Trimming removed 2 bases from V and 0 bases from J; junction bases left unmatched: 14. The CDR3 covers 20 residues. The CDR3 nucleotides are TGTGCCAGCAGCGTCGAGGACGTCTTAAGGGGGCTCTCTGGGGCCAACGTCCTGACTTTC. It codes for CASSVEDVLRGLSGANVLTF.

This sequence joins TRBV28 and TRBJ2-2; D is unclear. The CDR3 spans 15 residues. Trimming took 5 bases from V and 2 from J, leaving 12 bases between them. The germline V gene has CDR1 MDHEN and CDR2 SYDVKM. The chain's CDR3 is CASSTRVANTGELFF. The CDR3 bases are TGTGCCAGCAGTACCCGGGTCGCAAACACCGGGGAGCTGTTTTTT. The full variable domain, in which reference TRBV28 and TRBJ2-2 provide the parts outside the CDR3, is DVKVTQSSRYLVKRTGEKVFLECVQDMDHENMFWYRQDPGLGLRLIYFSYDVKMKEKGDIPEGYSVSREKKERFSLILESASTNQTSMYLCASSTRVANTGELFFGEGSRLTVL.

This chain connects TRBV19 to TRBJ2-3; 12 nucleotides align to TRBD2. CDR1 is LNHDA and CDR2 is SQIVND in the germline V gene (reference sequence). This CDR3 has 14 residues. The J segment lost 5 bases and the V segment lost 3 bases, leaving 0 bases of the junction unmatched. The CDR3 is CASSMGLAGDTQYF. CDR3 nucleotides: TGTGCCAGTAGTATGGGACTAGCGGGAGATACGCAGTATTTT.

The rearrangement joins TRBV2 to TRBJ2-5, with a weak D call TRBD1 (6 bases). V was shortened by 8 bases and J by 1 base, with 8 bases between the two germline ends. The length of the CDR3 is 12 residues. Germline CDR1 and CDR2: SNHLY and FYNNEI. The CDR3 DNA reads as TGTGCCAGCGGACAGCTCCAAGAGACCCAGTACTTC. This codes for CASGQLQETQYF. Variable domain in full (rest from reference TRBV2 and TRBJ2-5): EPEVTQTPSHQVTQMGQEVILRCVPISNHLYFYWYRQILGQKVEFLVSFYNNEISEKSEIFDDQFSVERPDGSNFTLKIRSTKLEDSAMYFCASGQLQETQYFGPGTRLLVL.

The chain is built from TRBV10-3 and TRBJ2-2, with unresolved D. The germline CDR1 and CDR2 sequences are ENHRY and SYGVKD. Trimming took 3 bases from V and 6 from J, leaving 5 bases between them. This CDR3 has 12 amino acids. The CDR3 loop is CAISDPPGELFF. As DNA, the CDR3 is TGTGCCATCAGTGATCCCCCCGGGGAGCTGTTTTTT.

V and J are TRBV5-4 and TRBJ2-5; D unresolved. The CDR3 length is 17 residues. Germline V gene data show CDR1 as SGHNT and CDR2 as YYREEE (reference sequence). The germline V and J ends were trimmed by 0 bases and 5 bases, with 20 bases remaining between them. This chain's CDR3 is CASSLGRTTVPVETQYF. The DNA of the CDR3 is TGTGCCAGCAGCTTGGGAAGAACAACCGTCCCCGTGGAGACCCAGTACTTC.